The rows below give T cell receptor beta chains drawn from one sample of a study of PD-1 blockade in classical Hodgkin lymphoma. Profiled with immunoSEQ multiplex PCR; TCRdb holds only in-frame clones, not every one. The repertoire holds about 85,000 clones, roughly nine tenths seen once, with approximately 2.9% in the top ten. Here the sequenced sample was peripheral blood mononuclear cells (PBMCs), taken before the fourth cycle of nivolumab. The receptor source for this set is a human donor with classical Hodgkin lymphoma. Each CDR3 is given with its conserved first and last residue. D genes are given only for firm matches. Not all rows give a size; the values are once, few, many and, for expanded clones, a class.

v_gene	j_gene	d_gene	abundance	CDR3nt	CDR3aa
TRBV5-4	TRBJ1-6	NA	NA	TGTGCCAGCAGCTTGGCAGGGGATTCCTATAATTCACCCCTCCACTTT	CASSLAGDSYNSPLHF
TRBV7-9	TRBJ2-7	NA	NA	TGTGCCAGCACGCCTGGTTTAGAGGTGGGCTACGAGCAGTACTTC	CASTPGLEVGYEQYF
TRBV11-1	TRBJ1-2	NA	NA	TGTGCCAGCAGCCTTTACAGGGACTATGGCTACACCTTC	CASSLYRDYGYTF
TRBV18	TRBJ1-5	NA	NA	TGTGCCAGCTCTCAAGGCGGGAGCAATCAGCCCCAGCATTTT	CASSQGGSNQPQHF
TRBV21-1	TRBJ1-1	NA	NA	TGTGCCAGCAGCAAAGGGGACAGTTTGAACACTGAAGCTTTCTTT	CASSKGDSLNTEAFF
TRBV11-1	TRBJ2-7	NA	NA	TGTGCCAGCAGCTTTGAGCTGTCCTACGAGCAGTACTTC	CASSFELSYEQYF
TRBV2	TRBJ1-2	TRBD1	NA	TGTGCCAGCAGTGAAGGGACAGGGGACCGCTACACCTTC	CASSEGTGDRYTF
TRBV7-2	TRBJ2-7	NA	NA	TGTGCCAGCAGCCGCGGACGGGCTTCCTACGAGCAGTACTTC	CASSRGRASYEQYF
TRBV19	TRBJ2-3	NA	NA	TGTGCCAGTAGTATAGATGCCGGCGGGAATACGCAGTATTTT	CASSIDAGGNTQYF
TRBV28	TRBJ2-7	NA	NA	TGTGCCAGCATCGACCTCGGGATCCCCTACGAGCAGTACTTC	CASIDLGIPYEQYF
TRBV4-2	TRBJ2-7	NA	NA	TGTGCCAGCAGCCAAGCAGACAGAACTTACGAGCAGTACTTC	CASSQADRTYEQYF
TRBV19	TRBJ1-1	NA	NA	TGTGCCAGTAGGGCTAGCTTAGGAAACTTAAATGAAGCTTTCTTT	CASRASLGNLNEAFF
TRBV11-2	TRBJ1-4	TRBD1	NA	TGTGCCAGCAGCTTAGTTGCGACAGGGGTTCCTGAAAAACTGTTTTTT	CASSLVATGVPEKLFF
TRBV2	TRBJ2-7	TRBD2	NA	TGTGCCAGCAGGGCAGGACTAGCGGGCCTCTACGAGCAGTACTTC	CASRAGLAGLYEQYF
TRBV7-9	TRBJ1-4	NA	NA	TGTGCCAGCAGCCACCGAGGCGAAAAACTGTTTTTT	CASSHRGEKLFF
TRBV6-6	TRBJ2-7	NA	NA	TGTGCCAGCAGTAACTCATACGAGCAGTACTTC	CASSNSYEQYF
TRBV30	TRBJ1-5	NA	NA	TGTGCCTGGAGTGACGGGGTAGGGCATCAGCCCCAGCATTTT	CAWSDGVGHQPQHF
TRBV2	TRBJ2-7	TRBD1	NA	TGTGCCAGCAGTGAAGCGCAGGGGGCCCGCTACGAGCAGTACTTC	CASSEAQGARYEQYF
TRBV27	TRBJ2-3	TRBD2	NA	TGTGCCAGCAGTTTATCGGCCGCATCGGGGGGTCTTAGCACAGATACGCAGTATTTT	CASSLSAASGGLSTDTQYF
TRBV5-4	TRBJ2-3	NA	NA	TGTGCCAGCAGCTTGGTTGGGGAAGATACGCAGTATTTT	CASSLVGEDTQYF
TRBV27	TRBJ2-7	TRBD1	NA	TGTGCCAGCAAGGGACAGGACTCCTACGAGCAGTACTTC	CASKGQDSYEQYF
TRBV19	TRBJ2-5	TRBD2	NA	TGTGCCAGTAGTGCCTATAGCGGGGGGGTTCAAGAGACCCAGTACTTC	CASSAYSGGVQETQYF
TRBV7-2	TRBJ2-2	NA	NA	TGTGCCAGCAGTCGGACAGCGAACACCGGGGAGCTGTTTTTT	CASSRTANTGELFF
TRBV30	TRBJ1-2	NA	NA	TGTGCCTGGAGTCCTCCGGTGCTTAACTATGGCTACACCTTC	CAWSPPVLNYGYTF
TRBV6-6	TRBJ1-5	NA	NA	TGTGCCAGCTCCCCCTCGGGCGGACCCCGACAGCCCCAGCATTTT	CASSPSGGPRQPQHF
TRBV18	TRBJ2-1	TRBD2	NA	TGTGCCAGCTCAGCGGCGGGGGGGCGAAGCAATGAGCAGTTCTTC	CASSAAGGRSNEQFF
TRBV19	TRBJ2-7	NA	NA	TGTGCCAGTAGTACCTCGGGACGGTTTTTTTCCTACGAGCAGTACTTC	CASSTSGRFFSYEQYF
TRBV5-1	TRBJ2-6	NA	NA	TGCGCCAGCAGCTTAGAAAGGCGTACCTCTGGGGCCAACGTCCTGACTTTC	CASSLERRTSGANVLTF
TRBV6-1	TRBJ2-5	TRBD2	NA	TGTGCCAGCAGCCAACCAACGGGGGGGCTTGAGACCCAGTACTTC	CASSQPTGGLETQYF
TRBV30	TRBJ1-2	NA	NA	TGTGCCTGGAGTTTCACATCGATCACCTATGGCTACACCTTC	CAWSFTSITYGYTF
TRBV10-1	TRBJ1-6	TRBD1	NA	TGCGCCAGCAGTGAGTCGAAGGGACAGGGTAATTCACCCCTCCACTTT	CASSESKGQGNSPLHF
TRBV7-6	TRBJ1-1	NA	NA	TGTGCCAGCAGCCCCGAGGGGTCGCGCACTGAAGCTTTCTTT	CASSPEGSRTEAFF
TRBV10-1	TRBJ2-2	NA	NA	TGCGCCAGCAGGGACACGAACACCGGGGAGCTGTTTTTT	CASRDTNTGELFF
TRBV5-1	TRBJ2-7	NA	NA	TGCGCCAGCAGCTTGGCAGTCGGCAGGAACTCCTACGAGCAGTACTTC	CASSLAVGRNSYEQYF
TRBV6-1	TRBJ1-6	NA	NA	TGTGCCAGCAGTTTCGTAGGCGCACCCCTCCACTTT	CASSFVGAPLHF
TRBV28	TRBJ1-4	NA	NA	TGTGCCAGCAACTTAGGCTACGGATGGGAAAAACTGTTTTTT	CASNLGYGWEKLFF
TRBV27	TRBJ1-6	NA	NA	TGTGCCAGCAGTCCCGATATGGGGAATTCACCCCTCCACTTT	CASSPDMGNSPLHF
TRBV15	TRBJ1-1	NA	NA	TGTGCCACCAGCAGAGATGGGGGGCGGGACACTGAAGCTTTCTTT	CATSRDGGRDTEAFF
TRBV9	TRBJ2-5	NA	NA	TGTGCCAGCAGTACAGCAGAGACCCAGTACTTC	CASSTAETQYF
TRBV29-1	TRBJ1-2	TRBD1	NA	TGCAGCTCCCGGGACAGGGATGAAGGTGGCTATGGCTACACCTTC	CSSRDRDEGGYGYTF
TRBV28	TRBJ1-1	NA	NA	TGTGCCAGCAGTTTTTTGGGGGCCATGAACACTGAAGCTTTCTTT	CASSFLGAMNTEAFF
TRBV7-2	TRBJ1-6	NA	NA	TGTGCCAGCAGCCCGGACGGCTATAATTCACCCCTCCACTTT	CASSPDGYNSPLHF
TRBV19	TRBJ2-7	NA	NA	TGTGCCAGTAGCCATTCCGGGGTGTGGGACTCCTACGAGCAGTACTTC	CASSHSGVWDSYEQYF
TRBV6-5	TRBJ2-5	TRBD1	NA	TGTGCCAGCAGTTTCCTAGGACAGGGGTGGGGGGAGACCCAGTACTTC	CASSFLGQGWGETQYF
TRBV5-1	TRBJ1-3	TRBD1	once	TGCGCCAGCAGCTGGGGACAGGGGGTAGGGTCTGGAAACACCATATATTTT	CASSWGQGVGSGNTIYF
TRBV6-1	TRBJ1-2	TRBD1	NA	TGTGCCAGCAGTGGAGAGGGGGCTTGGAGGGGCTACACCTTC	CASSGEGAWRGYTF
TRBV29-1	TRBJ1-2	TRBD1	NA	TGCAGCGTTGAAGATGAGCAGGGGGCCGCCTACTATGGCTACACCTTC	CSVEDEQGAAYYGYTF
TRBV12-5	TRBJ2-5	TRBD2	once	TGTGCTAGTGGTTCCGAGGGACTAGCGGGGGGGAGAGAGACCCAGTACTTC	CASGSEGLAGGRETQYF
TRBV6-6	TRBJ1-5	NA	NA	TGTGCCAGCAGCCAGGGAGAGCAGCCCCAGCATTTT	CASSQGEQPQHF
TRBV5-5	TRBJ2-3	NA	NA	TGTGCCAGCAGCTCTGAATGGACAGAAAGCACAGATACGCAGTATTTT	CASSSEWTESTDTQYF
TRBV6-6	TRBJ1-4	NA	NA	TGTGCCAGCAGTCCGAACAGTGCAACTAATGAAAAACTGTTTTTT	CASSPNSATNEKLFF